The entry below describes one T cell receptor beta chain. Antigen: not known. Per germline, CDR1 SEHNR and CDR2 FQNEAQ (reference sequence). The CDR3 consists of 17 residues. The ends lost 1 base at V and 3 bases at J; junction bases unmatched: 7. The sample belongs to a study of identical twins. Study-wide points: Model-predicted out-of-frame TCR alpha sharing fell below observed values in monozygotic twins.

TCRdb redid the calling of the 5' RACE reads with MiXCR, one entry per CDR3 protein. This table holds about 210,000 distinct CDR3 sequences, roughly a tenth found once. The chain combines TRBV7-9 with TRBJ2-1; the match to TRBD2 covers 9 bases. Material: memory (CD45RO+) T cells sorted from blood. This TCR was recovered from a woman aged 18-30 years in good health. The CDR3 protein is CASSLVGGRAVYNEQFF. The CDR3 nucleotides read TGTGCCAGCAGCTTAGTTGGCGGGAGGGCAGTCTACAATGAGCAGTTCTTC.